Below are 9 T cell receptor beta chains sequenced from a single sample in a study of beta chain features in type 1 diabetes. Since all of the isolated RNA was reverse transcribed, expressed TCRB transcripts were what got sequenced. Sequencing used immunoSEQ multiplex PCR; TCRdb keeps in-frame clones, though not all of them. Among around 250,000 clones listed, around 14% were seen once. Overall study results and limits: Type 1 diabetes patients had TCRB CDR3s that were shorter (moderately but significantly so) in all four CD4+ subsets.

No cognate antigen is known for these TCRs. Sequences were obtained from naive CD4+ T cells from blood. The receptors were sampled from a man younger than 45 with type 1 diabetes.

J is TRBJ1-1 and V is TRBV9; perhaps TRBD1 as D (6 bases). The CDR3 length is 13 residues. Germline-derived CDR1 and CDR2 are SGDLS and YYNGEE. The ends were cut back, 1 base at V and 4 bases at J, with 8 bases in the middle. CDR3 coding DNA: TGTGCCAGCAGCGTAAGGACAGCCACTGAAGCTTTCTTT. Encoded protein: CASSVRTATEAFF.

The chain links TRBV11-2 to TRBJ1-5; D may be TRBD1 (5 bases). The CDR3 sequence is 16 residues long. The V and J ends lost 5 bases and 2 bases respectively, with 16 bases between them. The germline gives CDR1 SGHAT, CDR2 FQNNGV. The CDR3 loop reads CASSIGHTGGNQPQHF. DNA for the CDR3: TGTGCCAGCAGCATCGGACACACGGGAGGCAATCAGCCCCAGCATTTT.

This clone was picked up one time. The chain uses TRBV30 and TRBJ2-7; TRBD2 aligns across 13 bases. Trimming at V came to 3 bases and at J to 4 bases, leaving 15 bases not matched to a gene. The CDR3 contains 18 residues. Germline lookup yields CDR1 GTSNPN and CDR2 SVGIG (reference sequence). CDR3 region: CAWRQQTSGRTTAYEQYF. The CDR3 region has the DNA TGTGCCTGGAGGCAACAGACTAGCGGGAGGACGACTGCTTACGAGCAGTACTTC.

V and J are TRBV10-3 and TRBJ2-1, with 10 bases lining up with TRBD1. V was clipped by 7 bases and J by 5 bases; unmatched bases: 5. Germline V lookup: CDR1 ENHRY, CDR2 SYGVKD. The CDR3 length is 14 residues. CDR3: CAITPGTGDNEQFF. CDR3 nucleotide sequence: TGTGCCATCACTCCCGGGACAGGGGACAATGAGCAGTTCTTC.

This clone was seen a handful of times. The CDR3 here is CASSGHGTGGGEKLFF. CDR3 bases: TGTGCCAGCAGCGGCCACGGGACAGGGGGAGGTGAAAAACTGTTTTTT. The chain combines TRBV9 with TRBJ1-4; 11 nucleotides match TRBD1. J was trimmed by 7 bases and V by 3 bases; bases with no gene match: 8. The germline CDR1 and CDR2 sequences are SGDLS and YYNGEE. The CDR3 is 16 amino acids.

This clone came up a few times. The rearrangement links TRBV7-9 to TRBJ1-5; D gene ambiguous. Trimming left V 2 bases short and J 4 bases short, with 15 bases between. Germline CDR1 SEHNR, CDR2 FQNEAQ (reference sequence). The CDR3 runs to 16 residues. This chain's CDR3 is CASSLSIGGYNQPQHF. The CDR3 DNA is TGTGCCAGCAGCTTATCCATTGGAGGGTATAATCAGCCCCAGCATTTT.

The chain uses TRBV5-1 and TRBJ2-5; no clear D. The V gene's germline CDR1 is SGHRS and CDR2 YFSETQ. The length of the CDR3 is 15 residues. Trimming took 3 bases from V and 5 from J, leaving 17 bases between them. CDR3 nucleotide sequence: TGCGCCAGCAGCTCGGCTTTGCTTTCGGAGGAGACCCAGTACTTC. This encodes CASSSALLSEETQYF.

The chain has TRBV18 and TRBJ2-5, with 7 bases that match TRBD1. The CDR3 spans 15 residues. V lost 2 bases and J lost 5; bases outside the gene matches: 8. In germline, CDR1 is KGHSH, CDR2 LQKENI. CDR3 loop: CASSPSTGSRETQYF. Here the CDR3 DNA reads TGTGCCAGCTCACCATCGACAGGGAGCCGTGAGACCCAGTACTTC.

This clone was detected a few times. The genes are TRBV29-1 and TRBJ2-7, with D uncertain. The germline V and J ends were trimmed by 0 bases and 3 bases, with 15 bases remaining between them. Germline V CDR1 and CDR2: SQVTM, ANQGSEA. This CDR3 is 15 amino acids long. In nucleotides, the CDR3 is TGCAGCGTTGAAGAGACCTCCGGGTCAAACTACGAGCAGTACTTC. Protein product: CSVEETSGSNYEQYF.